This T cell receptor beta chain originates from a study of shared clonotypes between healthy human individuals. Cells designated naive CD8 were CD45RO-negative and were positively selected for CCR7, with terminally differentiated effector memory CD45RA+ cells excluded. Recent vaccinations or acute infections were absent in the healthy HIV-negative adult donors. Whole-study results and caveats: Some clonotypes were shared by all four sorted-subset donors, while others were not shared. The non-shared ones had lower generation probabilities than the shared ones.

Regarding this clone: The antigen is not known.

Sequenced by immunoSEQ multiplex PCR; TCRdb stores in-frame clones only, minus some. The data show 1.5 million to 2.5 million clones, 85% to 95% seen once. V was trimmed by 4 bases and J by 3 bases, leaving 13 bases between them. CDR1 and CDR2 from the germline V gene are SGHVS and FQNEAQ. The CDR3 length is 14 residues. The chain couples TRBV7-8 to TRBJ2-7; D ambiguous. This clonotype was obtained from a man aged 18 to 29 in good health. The sequenced material came from naive CD8+ T cells sorted from blood. CDR3 sequence reads: CASSYVKFGYEQYF. The CDR3 bases are TGTGCCAGCAGCTATGTCAAGTTTGGCTACGAGCAGTACTTC.